This TCR beta chain came from a study of T-cell reconstitution after alpha-beta-depleted transplantation in children. The V end was cut by 5 bases, the J end by 0 bases, with 14 bases between. The CDR3 totals 16 residues. The germline V gene has CDR1 SGHVS and CDR2 FQNEAQ. This clonotype was observed a handful of times. TCRbeta library preparation incorporated unique molecular identifiers. TCRdb redid the calling of the PCR reads with MiXCR, one entry per CDR3 protein. This sample has roughly 500,000 distinct CDR3 sequences, with around a third found just once. This chain uses TRBV7-8 with TRBJ2-1; tentatively, D is TRBD2 (5 bases). The source material was PBMCs from the stem cell graft donor, sampled from the stem cell graft. This TCR was sampled from a human donor who donated a stem cell graft to a child with aplastic anemia. In DNA form, the CDR3 reads TGTGCCAGCAGCCTGGCGGGCAACCCCTCCTACAATGAGCAGTTCTTC. Its translation: CASSLAGNPSYNEQFF.